Each of the 26 T cell receptor beta chains below was sequenced from the same sample in a study of shared clonotypes between healthy human individuals. The assay was immunoSEQ multiplex PCR, and TCRdb's table has in-frame clones only and misses some. The data contain 600,000 to 700,000 clones, less than 80% of them singletons. Sample: memory CD4+ T cells sorted from blood. The sample's subset: CD45RA-negative fraction. These receptors all come from a young woman in good health.

This clone occurred once. The chain uses TRBV19 and TRBJ2-1; TRBD2 is a possible D gene (6 bases). V was clipped by 5 bases and J by 8 bases, with 22 bases between them. The CDR3 length is 16 residues. The V gene's germline CDR1 is LNHDA and CDR2 SQIVND (reference sequence). The CDR3 here is CASSPPARLGYYEQFF. In nucleotides, the CDR3 is TGTGCCAGTAGTCCCCCCGCGAGACTAGGATATTATGAGCAGTTCTTC.

CDR3 nucleotides: TGTGCCAGCATGAGTGGGAACCCCTACGAGCAGTACTTC. Amino acid sequence: CASMSGNPYEQYF. V gene TRBV6-5 combines with J gene TRBJ2-7; D is undetermined. CDR1 is MNHEY, CDR2 SVGAGI, per germline. The CDR3 runs to 13 residues. V was trimmed by 7 bases and J by 2 bases, leaving 12 bases between them.

This chain uses TRBV5-4 with TRBJ2-3; D unresolved. This CDR3 is 14 amino acids long. The germline V gene has CDR1 SGHNT and CDR2 YYREEE (reference sequence). V was pared by 4 bases and J by 2 bases, with 11 bases between. In DNA, the CDR3 is TGTGCCAGCAGCCCCAAGCAGATCACAGATACGCAGTATTTT. This translates into CASSPKQITDTQYF. The entire variable domain, with the rest obtained from reference TRBV5-4 and TRBJ2-3, is as follows: ETGVTQSPTHLIKTRGQQVTLRCSSQSGHNTVSWYQQALGQGPQFIFQYYREEENGRGNFPPRFSGLQFPNYSSELNVNALELDDSALYLCASSPKQITDTQYFGPGTRLTVL.

This chain uses TRBV2 with TRBJ2-7; D ambiguous. Germline V gene sequence: CDR1 SNHLY, CDR2 FYNNEI. The length of the CDR3 is 13 residues. V lost 7 bases and J 0 bases, leaving 10 bases between the germline ends. The DNA of the CDR3 is TGTGCCAGCACCCACCGACACTCCTACGAGCAGTACTTC. Translation: CASTHRHSYEQYF.

V usage is TRBV19 and J usage is TRBJ1-1, with D perhaps TRBD1 (6 bases). The CDR3 has 13 amino acids. V dropped 8 bases and J dropped 5 bases, with 15 bases sitting between them. Germline V gene lookup returns CDR1 LNHDA and CDR2 SQIVND (reference sequence). CDR3: CASGGTRGTEAFF. The CDR3 DNA sequence: TGTGCCAGTGGCGGGACACGAGGAACTGAAGCTTTCTTT.

The genes are TRBV10-3 and TRBJ1-4; D not resolved. Trimming took 3 bases from V and 7 from J, leaving 9 bases between them. Germline loops: CDR1 ENHRY, CDR2 SYGVKD. This CDR3 has 13 residues. The CDR3 spells CAISENTAEKLFF. The CDR3 DNA reads as TGTGCCATCAGTGAAAACACGGCTGAAAAACTGTTTTTT.

The chain is built from TRBV6-6 and TRBJ2-1; D unclear. From germline, CDR1 is MNHNY and CDR2 SVGAGI (reference sequence). Trimming removed 5 bases from V and 5 bases from J, with 13 bases in between. The CDR3 totals 14 residues. CDR3 bases: TGTGCCAGCAGTAAGTGGTTGGCAGACAATGAGCAGTTCTTC. It specifies CASSKWLADNEQFF.

This rearrangement joins TRBV14 to TRBJ2-2, with D perhaps given as TRBD1 or TRBD2 (5 bases each). V lost 1 base and J lost 3, with 24 bases in between. The CDR3 sequence is 20 residues long. Germline values: CDR1 SGHDN, CDR2 FVKESK. The CDR3 region has the DNA TGTGCCAGCAGCCAAGGAAGCGGCAGGGTTAGGGCATTGGACACCGGGGAGCTGTTTTTT. Translated: CASSQGSGRVRALDTGELFF.

Note on this clone: A far larger clone is off by one base, so a read error is likely. The V gene is TRBV7-9, the J gene TRBJ1-5; D is unresolved. The V and J ends lost 6 bases and 0 bases respectively, with 6 bases between them. CDR3 length equals 13 residues. The germline gives CDR1 SEHNR, CDR2 FQNEAQ (reference sequence). The CDR3 sequence: CASSEISNQPQHF. CDR3 DNA: TGTGCCAGCAGTGAGATTAGCAATCAGCCCCAGCATTTT. The entire variable domain, with the rest obtained from reference TRBV7-9 and TRBJ1-5, is as follows: DTGVSQNPRHKITKRGQNVTFRCDPISEHNRLYWYRQTLGQGPEFLTYFQNEAQLEKSRLLSDRFSAERPKGSFSTLEIQRTEQGDSAMYLCASSEISNQPQHFGDGTRLSIL.

The chain is built from TRBV7-9 and TRBJ2-3, with 12 nucleotides matching TRBD2. The CDR3 covers 15 residues. The germline V gene has CDR1 SEHNR and CDR2 FQNEAQ (reference sequence). The trim removed 5 bases at V and 4 bases at J, leaving 4 bases unmatched. In DNA, the CDR3 is TGTGCCAGCAGCCTGACTAGCGGGAGATCAGATACGCAGTATTTT. Translating gives CASSLTSGRSDTQYF.

This clone was seen only once. The CDR3 sequence: CASSQDSSGGYNEQFF. The CDR3 coding sequence is TGCGCCAGCAGCCAAGACTCCAGTGGGGGCTACAATGAGCAGTTCTTC. This chain links TRBV4-1 with TRBJ2-1; D tentatively fits TRBD1 or TRBD2 (5 bases each). CDR1 is MGHRA and CDR2 is YSYEKL in the germline V gene. The CDR3 loop spans 16 amino acids. Trimming shortened V by 0 bases and J by 3 bases, and 12 bases separated the two germline ends.

The gene calls are TRBV9 and TRBJ2-7; D gene unclear. The CDR3 covers 12 residues. In germline, CDR1 is SGDLS, CDR2 YYNGEE. V was trimmed by 0 bases and J by 4 bases, leaving 5 bases between them. The CDR3 bases are TGTGCCAGCAGCGTAGCTGGGTACGAGCAGTACTTC. Amino acid sequence: CASSVAGYEQYF.

This clone was observed a single time. The chain carries TRBV7-9 and TRBJ1-4; D is undetermined. CDR1 is SEHNR, CDR2 FQNEAQ, per germline (reference sequence). The CDR3 length is 14 residues. Between the trimmed V and J ends, which lost 8 bases and 0 bases, there was a span of 10 bases. The CDR3 DNA follows: TGTGCCAGCGGGTCTTATGCAACTAATGAAAAACTGTTTTTT. Protein sequence: CASGSYATNEKLFF. Full variable domain (outside the CDR3, taken from reference TRBV7-9 and TRBJ1-4): DTGVSQNPRHKITKRGQNVTFRCDPISEHNRLYWYRQTLGQGPEFLTYFQNEAQLEKSRLLSDRFSAERPKGSFSTLEIQRTEQGDSAMYLCASGSYATNEKLFFGSGTQLSVL.

This clone was detected only a few times. Other DNA sequences from this sample encode an identical CDR3 as well. The genes are TRBV18 and TRBJ1-1; 8 bases agree with TRBD1. The germline gives CDR1 KGHSH, CDR2 LQKENI. The ends lost 4 bases at V and 5 bases at J; junction bases unmatched: 6. The CDR3 is 14 amino acids. CDR3 sequence (DNA): TGTGCCAGCTCACTGCAGGGGGCGAATACTGAAGCTTTCTTT. It is translated as CASSLQGANTEAFF.

For this clone: Other DNA sequences within the sample encode an identical CDR3. V gene TRBV2 combines with J gene TRBJ2-1; D is ambiguous. Between the trimmed V and J ends, which lost 5 bases and 10 bases, there was a span of 9 bases. CDR1 is SNHLY, CDR2 FYNNEI, per germline. The CDR3 sequence is 11 residues long. This chain's CDR3 is CASSPSREQFF. CDR3 coding DNA: TGTGCCAGCAGTCCATCCCGGGAGCAGTTCTTC.

This chain joins TRBV2 and TRBJ1-5; D not resolved. CDR3 length equals 14 residues. Germline values: CDR1 SNHLY, CDR2 FYNNEI. Trimming left V 5 bases short and J 0 bases short, with 8 bases between. CDR3 DNA sequence: TGTGCCAGCAGTCAACAGATTAGCAATCAGCCCCAGCATTTT. Amino acid sequence: CASSQQISNQPQHF.

The rearrangement uses TRBV7-3 and TRBJ2-3, with 7 bases that match TRBD2. This CDR3 has 16 residues. CDR1 SGHTA and CDR2 FQGTGA come from the germline V gene. With 2 bases clipped from V and 0 bases from J, the junction kept 5 bases outside the gene matches. Here the CDR3 DNA reads TGTGCCAGCAGCTTACTCCCTAGCGGAAGCACAGATACGCAGTATTTT. It encodes CASSLLPSGSTDTQYF.

This clone occurred a few times. The chain joins TRBV28 to TRBJ2-3, with 13 bases fitting TRBD2. Germline CDR1 and CDR2: MDHEN and SYDVKM. The CDR3 contains 14 residues. The J segment lost 5 bases and the V segment lost 6 bases, leaving 2 bases of the junction unmatched. CDR3 DNA: TGTGCCAGCAGACTAGCGGGAGGGCTAGATACGCAGTATTTT. It is translated as CASRLAGGLDTQYF. Complete variable domain (other parts from reference TRBV28 and TRBJ2-3): DVKVTQSSRYLVKRTGEKVFLECVQDMDHENMFWYRQDPGLGLRLIYFSYDVKMKEKGDIPEGYSVSREKKERFSLILESASTNQTSMYLCASRLAGGLDTQYFGPGTRLTVL.

This clone was observed a single time. The CDR3 DNA follows: TGTGCCAGCAGGCCTTTGAGAGGGACAGGGGGCTACACCTTC. Residues: CASRPLRGTGGYTF. This sequence joins TRBV27 and TRBJ1-2; 9 nucleotides align to TRBD1. The germline CDR1 and CDR2 sequences are MNHEY and SMNVEV (reference sequence). V lost 6 bases and J lost 8; bases outside the gene matches: 10. This CDR3 is 14 amino acids long.

V gene TRBV2 combines with J gene TRBJ1-5, with 8 nucleotides matching TRBD1. Germline-derived CDR1 and CDR2 are SNHLY and FYNNEI. J was trimmed by 4 bases and V by 8 bases; bases with no gene match: 10. This CDR3 has 15 residues. The CDR3 DNA reads as TGTGCCAGCCGCAGGGGACAGGCGACGAATCAGCCCCAGCATTTT. Translating it yields CASRRGQATNQPQHF.

The table lists this clone with a few counts. V and J are TRBV29-1 and TRBJ2-6, with TRBD1 as a possible D gene (5 bases). V was pared by 6 bases and J by 4 bases, with 13 bases between. The germline V gene encodes CDR1 SQVTM and CDR2 ANQGSEA. The CDR3 runs 14 residues. The DNA for the CDR3 is TGCAGCGTGAGCCAGGGTTCCGGGGCCAACGTCCTGACTTTC. It translates to CSVSQGSGANVLTF.

This rearrangement joins TRBV28 to TRBJ2-1; 9 bases are a match to TRBD1. The V segment lost 5 bases and the J segment 8 bases; nucleotides outside the gene matches: 10. The CDR3 is 15 amino acids. Germline CDR1 MDHEN, CDR2 SYDVKM. CDR3 bases: TGTGCCAGCAGTGCCCTTCGGACAGGGGTAGATGAGCAGTTCTTC. Translating gives CASSALRTGVDEQFF.

The chain carries TRBV6-5 and TRBJ1-1; D is ambiguous. V lost 0 bases and J 10 bases, leaving 12 bases between the germline ends. Looked up from germline, CDR1 is MNHEY and CDR2 is SVGAGI. CDR3 length: 13 amino acids. The CDR3 DNA reads TGTGCCAGCAGTTACTCGGCAGGCGCCACAGCTTTCTTT. It yields the protein CASSYSAGATAFF.

Only a few counts were recorded for this clone. The chain couples TRBV5-4 to TRBJ1-2; D gene ambiguous. The ends were cut back, 5 bases at V and 1 base at J, with 12 bases in the middle. The CDR3 loop spans 14 amino acids. Germline loops: CDR1 SGHNT, CDR2 YYREEE (reference sequence). The CDR3 coding sequence is TGTGCCAGCAGTCCCGGGTCGATTAACTATGGCTACACCTTC. It codes for CASSPGSINYGYTF. Full variable domain (missing parts from reference TRBV5-4 and TRBJ1-2): ETGVTQSPTHLIKTRGQQVTLRCSSQSGHNTVSWYQQALGQGPQFIFQYYREEENGRGNFPPRFSGLQFPNYSSELNVNALELDDSALYLCASSPGSINYGYTFGSGTRLTVV.

The chain combines TRBV29-1 with TRBJ2-3, with 12 positions matching TRBD2. The V segment lost 6 bases and the J segment 2 bases; nucleotides outside the gene matches: 12. The CDR3 is made up of 17 amino acids. Germline V gene sequence: CDR1 SQVTM, CDR2 ANQGSEA. CDR3: CSVSGTSGRPLTDTQYF. CDR3 DNA: TGCAGCGTCTCAGGGACTAGCGGGCGCCCTCTCACAGATACGCAGTATTTT.

The chain uses TRBV7-9 and TRBJ1-1; D is unresolved. V was shortened by 5 bases and J by 0 bases, with 7 bases between the two germline ends. The germline V gene encodes CDR1 SEHNR and CDR2 FQNEAQ (reference sequence). This CDR3 region has 13 residues. CDR3 sequence (DNA): TGTGCCAGCAGCAAAACCATGAACACTGAAGCTTTCTTT. It yields the protein CASSKTMNTEAFF.